One T cell receptor (beta chain) is described in this entry. No antigen is known for it. Described time point: cycle 4 day 1 (C4D1), after more than five weeks of nivolumab. With no exception, relapse followed autologous stem cell transplantation in all patients, and brentuximab vedotin exposure varied. By magnetic negative selection, CD4+ T cells were purified from thawed PBMCs. The data derive from a study of PD-1 blockade in classical Hodgkin lymphoma. Study conclusions and caveats: TCR diversity at baseline was reported to be reduced in newly diagnosed patients relative to healthy donors.

Sequencing used immunoSEQ multiplex PCR; TCRdb keeps in-frame clones, though not all of them. The sample lists about 12,000 clones, 70% to 85% occurring once. Germline CDR1 and CDR2: LNHDA and SQIVND (reference sequence). CDR3 length equals 15 residues. Trimming took off 5 bases at V and 3 bases at J, with 16 bases between the two ends. The material was CD4+ T cells from blood, obtained before the fourth cycle of nivolumab. This rearrangement joins TRBV19 to TRBJ1-2; tentative D call: TRBD1 (6 bases). The TCR originated in a human donor with classical Hodgkin lymphoma. The CDR3 region is CASSRGGGADYGYTF. Written as DNA, the CDR3 is TGTGCCAGTAGTCGAGGGGGGGGCGCAGACTATGGCTACACCTTC.